The 21 T cell receptor beta chains below come from one sample, sequenced in a study of shared clonotypes between healthy human individuals. The method was immunoSEQ multiplex PCR; TCRdb's version includes in-frame clones alone and lacks a portion of them. In the table there are approximately 640,000 clones, about nine tenths of which are singletons. The sequenced material came from memory CD8+ T cells from PBMCs. Subset described: CD45RO+ cells pooled with CCR7-negative TemRA cells. The receptors were gathered from a man younger than 35 in good health. Some clones in this sample may be carry-over from other donors' samples.

This clone came up once. The chain recombines TRBV7-9 with TRBJ2-7; tentative D call: TRBD1 (5 bases). V was pared by 4 bases and J by 5 bases, with 15 bases between. The CDR3 has 14 amino acids. Germline V CDR1 and CDR2: SEHNR, FQNEAQ (reference sequence). The DNA of the CDR3 is TGTGCCAGCAGCTCCGTCGGCAGGGTCCACGAGCAGTACTTC. Translation gives CASSSVGRVHEQYF.

The V gene is TRBV27, the J gene TRBJ1-5; D is undetermined. CDR3 size: 16 residues. The germline V and J ends were trimmed by 5 bases and 0 bases, with 14 bases remaining between them. The germline V gene has CDR1 MNHEY and CDR2 SMNVEV (reference sequence). CDR3 nucleotide sequence: TGTGCCAGCAGTACCCGCCAGGTGGATAGCAATCAGCCCCAGCATTTT. This translates into CASSTRQVDSNQPQHF.

This sequence joins TRBV19 and TRBJ2-1, with D perhaps matching TRBD1 or TRBD2 (5 bases each). Germline V gene data show CDR1 as LNHDA and CDR2 as SQIVND (reference sequence). This CDR3 is 14 amino acids long. V was trimmed by 1 base and J by 3 bases, leaving 7 bases between them. The CDR3 DNA reads TGTGCCAGTAGTATAGGGGGGATCTACAATGAGCAGTTCTTC. Amino acids: CASSIGGIYNEQFF.

This clone turned up a few times. The chain recombines TRBV29-1 with TRBJ1-1; 9 positions match TRBD1. The CDR3 is made up of 13 amino acids. J gave up 0 bases and V 5 bases, and 1 base lay outside the gene matches. Germline V gives CDR1 SQVTM, CDR2 ANQGSEA. The CDR3 is CSVTGGMNTEAFF. CDR3 in DNA: TGCAGCGTTACAGGGGGCATGAACACTGAAGCTTTCTTT.

The rearrangement links TRBV6-4 to TRBJ2-5, with TRBD1 as a possible D gene (6 bases). Germline V gene data show CDR1 as MRHNA and CDR2 as SNTAGT. The CDR3 runs 15 residues. Trimming cost V 5 bases and J 4 bases, with 17 bases left between them. The CDR3, as DNA: TGTGCCAGCAGTCCAACTTACAGGGACGGAGAGACCCAGTACTTC. Amino acids: CASSPTYRDGETQYF.

This chain joins TRBV27 and TRBJ2-7; 11 bases agree with TRBD1. V lost 5 bases to trimming and J lost 7 bases; unmatched junction nucleotides: 7. The germline gives CDR1 MNHEY, CDR2 SMNVEV (reference sequence). The CDR3 loop spans 14 amino acids. CDR3 residues: CASSPGQGAGEQYF. The CDR3 DNA follows: TGTGCCAGCAGTCCCGGACAGGGGGCAGGGGAGCAGTACTTC.

The chain joins TRBV21-1 to TRBJ2-7. TRBV21-1 is reported as a pseudogene. The length of the CDR3 is 14 residues. CDR3 nucleotides: TGTGCCAGCAGCAAATTGGCCCTACATTTCGAGCAGTACTTC. Encoded protein: CASSKLALHFEQYF.

The chain carries TRBV27 and TRBJ2-7; 8 positions match TRBD1. The CDR3 extends over 14 amino acids. Germline V gene sequence: CDR1 MNHEY, CDR2 SMNVEV (reference sequence). V was pared by 5 bases and J by 2 bases, with 5 bases of the junction left unmatched. The CDR3 sequence: CASSPGQGPYEQYF. In DNA form, the CDR3 reads TGTGCCAGCAGTCCCGGACAGGGACCCTACGAGCAGTACTTC.

The chain joins TRBV9 to TRBJ2-7, with a weak D call TRBD2 (5 bases). The CDR3 length is 14 residues. Trimming removed 0 bases from V and 7 bases from J, with 14 bases in between. Germline V CDR1 and CDR2: SGDLS, YYNGEE. CDR3 DNA: TGTGCCAGCAGCGTAGCCCGGGGTTCGGGAGAGCAGTACTTC. Translated, it gives CASSVARGSGEQYF.

As to this clone: Other DNA variants within this sample encode the same CDR3. V and J are TRBV6-5 and TRBJ1-1; D is unclear. V dropped 0 bases and J dropped 1 base, with 6 bases sitting between them. Germline V gene lookup returns CDR1 MNHEY and CDR2 SVGAGI. CDR3 length: 14 residues. CDR3 coding DNA: TGTGCCAGCAGTTACTCGGACCCGAACACTGAAGCTTTCTTT. It encodes CASSYSDPNTEAFF.

The chain couples TRBV10-3 to TRBJ1-5, with D perhaps matching TRBD1 (6 bases). The length of the CDR3 is 13 residues. The germline V gene encodes CDR1 ENHRY and CDR2 SYGVKD. V was shortened by 4 bases and J by 4 bases, with 8 bases between the two germline ends. The CDR3 region has the DNA TGTGCCATCAGTGCAGGGGAAAATCAGCCCCAGCATTTT. Protein sequence: CAISAGENQPQHF.

This chain links TRBV30 with TRBJ1-2, with TRBD1 identical over 9 bases. J lost 0 bases, V lost 3 bases, and 5 bases had no gene match. CDR1 is GTSNPN and CDR2 is SVGIG in the germline V gene (reference sequence). The CDR3 is 15 amino acids. CDR3 DNA: TGTGCCTGGAGAGACGGACAGGGGCCTAACTATGGCTACACCTTC. Its translation is CAWRDGQGPNYGYTF.

This chain joins TRBV19 and TRBJ1-1; D gene uncertain. The CDR3 is 12 residues long. Germline V gives CDR1 LNHDA, CDR2 SQIVND (reference sequence). V lost 8 bases and J 3 bases, leaving 10 bases between the germline ends. CDR3 in amino acids: CASGWEDTEAFF. The CDR3 DNA reads TGTGCCAGTGGATGGGAGGACACTGAAGCTTTCTTT. Filled out from reference TRBV19 and TRBJ1-1, the complete variable domain reads DGGITQSPKYLFRKEGQNVTLSCEQNLNHDAMYWYRQDPGQGLRLIYYSQIVNDFQKGDIAEGYSVSREKKESFPLTVTSAQKNPTAFYLCASGWEDTEAFFGQGTRLTVV.

V is TRBV15 and J is TRBJ1-4; D call uncertain. The CDR3 is 13 amino acids. CDR1 is LNHNV, CDR2 YYDKDF, per germline (reference sequence). Trimming took off 1 base at V and 8 bases at J, with 8 bases between the two ends. The CDR3 DNA reads as TGTGCCACCAGCAGAGGCGCCCTCGAAAAACTGTTTTTT. Translated, it gives CATSRGALEKLFF.

In this sample, this clone turned up once. The chain links TRBV5-1 to TRBJ2-1, with D perhaps matching TRBD2 (6 bases). V gave up 9 bases and J gave up 4 bases, with 14 bases separating them. The CDR3 sequence is 13 residues long. Looked up from germline, CDR1 is SGHRS and CDR2 is YFSETQ. The CDR3 DNA reads as TGCGCCACCTCGGGAGAATCATACAATGAGCAGTTCTTC. This translates into CATSGESYNEQFF. Using reference TRBV5-1 and TRBJ2-1 for the parts outside the CDR3, the full variable domain is KAGVTQTPRYLIKTRGQQVTLSCSPISGHRSVSWYQQTPGQGLQFLFEYFSETQRNKGNFPGRFSGRQFSNSRSEMNVSTLELGDSALYLCATSGESYNEQFFGPGTRLTVL.

The rearrangement uses TRBV18 and TRBJ2-1; D assignment may be TRBD1 or TRBD2 (6 bases each). Germline V gene sequence: CDR1 KGHSH, CDR2 LQKENI. This CDR3 region has 16 residues. V lost 3 bases to trimming and J lost 7 bases, with 19 bases between them. This CDR3 is CASSPDEGGRFNEQFF. DNA of the CDR3: TGTGCCAGCTCACCTGATGAGGGGGGACGTTTTAATGAGCAGTTCTTC.

The V gene is TRBV7-8, the J gene TRBJ1-4; D remains unclear. This CDR3 region has 14 residues. Germline CDR1 and CDR2: SGHVS and FQNEAQ. With 2 bases removed from V and 1 base from J, the gap between germline ends came to 5 bases. The CDR3 region has the DNA TGTGCCAGCAGCTTATGGAGAACTAATGAAAAACTGTTTTTT. This translates into CASSLWRTNEKLFF. Full variable domain (remainder filled in from reference TRBV7-8 and TRBJ1-4): GAGVSQSPRYKVAKRGQDVALRCDPISGHVSLFWYQQALGQGPEFLTYFQNEAQLDKSGLPSDRFFAERPEGSVSTLKIQRTQQEDSAVYLCASSLWRTNEKLFFGSGTQLSVL.

J is TRBJ2-7 and V is TRBV29-1; D might be TRBD2 (6 bases). Between the trimmed V and J ends, which lost 1 base and 3 bases, there was a span of 13 bases. There are 14 residues in the CDR3. Germline loops: CDR1 SQVTM, CDR2 ANQGSEA. CDR3 coding DNA: TGCAGCGTTGAAGGACCGGGGAGGAGCTACGAGCAGTACTTC. Translating it yields CSVEGPGRSYEQYF.

This clone was seen only once. The gene calls are TRBV7-9 and TRBJ2-3; TRBD1 matches 8 bases. From germline, CDR1 is SEHNR and CDR2 FQNEAQ (reference sequence). The CDR3 is 17 amino acids. V trimming: 4 bases; J trimming: 3 bases; junction bases outside the gene matches: 12. The CDR3 nucleotides are TGTGCCAGCAGCTCCGACTACAGGGGGAGTTGGACAGATACGCAGTATTTT. The encoded protein is CASSSDYRGSWTDTQYF.

V usage is TRBV6-5 and J usage is TRBJ1-5, with D hard to call. Deletions cut 2 bases from V and 2 bases from J, with 4 bases between. Germline lookup yields CDR1 MNHEY and CDR2 SVGAGI. The CDR3 covers 13 residues. In nucleotides, the CDR3 is TGTGCCAGCAGTTACACACGCAATCAGCCCCAGCATTTT. This codes for CASSYTRNQPQHF.

This clone came up once. The J gene is TRBJ1-2, the V gene TRBV19, with D possibly being TRBD1 (6 bases). The germline V and J ends were trimmed by 5 bases and 4 bases, with 17 bases remaining between them. The germline V gene encodes CDR1 LNHDA and CDR2 SQIVND (reference sequence). The CDR3 runs 15 residues. The CDR3 protein is CASSVSQGTLYGYTF. The CDR3 coding sequence is TGTGCCAGTAGTGTCTCACAGGGCACCCTCTATGGCTACACCTTC. The entire variable domain, with the rest obtained from reference TRBV19 and TRBJ1-2, is as follows: DGGITQSPKYLFRKEGQNVTLSCEQNLNHDAMYWYRQDPGQGLRLIYYSQIVNDFQKGDIAEGYSVSREKKESFPLTVTSAQKNPTAFYLCASSVSQGTLYGYTFGSGTRLTVV.